The 10 T cell receptor beta chains presented below share a single source sample, sequenced in a study of control samples from healthy donors and cancer patients. The data were produced by immunoSEQ multiplex PCR, yet TCRdb's version contains in-frame clones alone and is incomplete. Of 85,000 to 90,000 clones listed, around nine tenths are singletons. Sequencing was done on a sample of PBMCs. The receptors shown here come from a woman in her forties or fifties with colorectal cancer.

The rearrangement joins TRBV25-1 to TRBJ2-2; 7 positions agree with TRBD2. J lost 6 bases, V lost 3 bases, and 4 bases had no gene match. The V gene's germline CDR1 is MGHDK and CDR2 SYGVNS. CDR3 length: 14 residues. The CDR3 DNA reads TGTGCCAGCAGTGAGGGAGGGAGGGCCGGGGAGCTGTTTTTT. Translated: CASSEGGRAGELFF.

This chain links TRBV7-2 with TRBJ2-1; 7 nucleotides match TRBD2. Per the germline V gene, CDR1 is SGHTA and CDR2 is FQGNSA. The CDR3 contains 14 residues. The junction had 9 bases not matched to a gene; V was cut back by 5 bases and J by 8 bases. This chain's CDR3 is CASSPGRSSDEQFF. As DNA, the CDR3 is TGTGCCAGCAGCCCCGGGAGGTCGAGCGATGAGCAGTTCTTC.

This sequence joins TRBV7-2 and TRBJ1-2; D gene uncertain. CDR1 is SGHTA and CDR2 is FQGNSA in the germline V gene. This CDR3 comprises 15 residues. V gave up 2 bases and J gave up 1 base, with 11 bases separating them. The CDR3 nucleotides are TGTGCCAGCAGCTTAAGAGGGATTAATAACTATGGCTACACCTTC. This encodes CASSLRGINNYGYTF. The full variable domain, rest sourced from reference TRBV7-2 and TRBJ1-2, is GAGVSQSPSNKVTEKGKDVELRCDPISGHTALYWYRQSLGQGLEFLIYFQGNSAPDKSGLPSDRFSAERTGGSVSTLTIQRTQQEDSAVYLCASSLRGINNYGYTFGSGTRLTVV.

This clone was counted between two and nine times. The CDR3 DNA reads TGCGCCAGCAGCCAAGAGTATCCGGGGAACTATGGCTACACCTTC. Translated, it gives CASSQEYPGNYGYTF. The chain is built from TRBV4-3 and TRBJ1-2; D is undetermined. Germline V gene sequence: CDR1 LGHNA, CDR2 YSLEER. This CDR3 contains 15 residues. With 0 bases removed from V and 2 bases from J, the gap between germline ends came to 10 bases.

The genes are TRBV3-1 (or the pseudogene TRBV3-2) and TRBJ2-2, with a tentative D call TRBD1 (7 bases). The V gene lost 2 bases and the J gene lost 4 bases, with 14 bases spanning the gap. The CDR3 runs 16 residues. CDR1 is LGHDT, CDR2 YNNKEL, per germline (reference sequence). CDR3 DNA sequence: TGTGCCAGCAGCCAAAAGGGGGCGCGGGGCACCGGGGAGCTGTTTTTT. Translation: CASSQKGARGTGELFF.

The chain carries TRBV6-6 and TRBJ1-6, with D tentatively TRBD1 (5 bases). V shed 4 bases and J shed 7 bases, with 8 bases lying between them. Germline V gene sequence: CDR1 MNHNY, CDR2 SVGAGI (reference sequence). CDR3 length: 13 amino acids. This CDR3 reads CASSSTANSPLHF. The CDR3 nucleotides read TGTGCCAGCAGTTCGACAGCAAATTCACCCCTCCACTTT.

The V and J genes are TRBV6-2 or TRBV6-3 and TRBJ1-5, with no clear D. Per germline, CDR1 MNHEY and CDR2 SVGEGT. With 2 bases removed from V and 0 bases from J, the gap between germline ends came to 14 bases. The CDR3 has 17 amino acids. The CDR3 protein is CASSYETRKPSNQPQHF. CDR3 nucleotides: TGTGCCAGCAGTTACGAGACAAGAAAACCTAGCAATCAGCCCCAGCATTTT.

This clone was seen a handful of times. The rearrangement uses TRBV7-3 and TRBJ2-1; 7 nucleotides match TRBD2. Germline CDR1 and CDR2: SGHTA and FQGTGA. Unmatched junction bases numbered 2, after V lost 1 base and J lost 2 bases. The CDR3 contains 15 residues. The CDR3 protein is CASSLKLATYNEQFF. DNA for the CDR3: TGTGCCAGCAGCTTAAAACTAGCGACCTACAATGAGCAGTTCTTC.

The gene calls are TRBV5-5 and TRBJ1-4; D possibly corresponds to TRBD1 (6 bases). Germline V CDR1 and CDR2: SGHKS, YYEKEE (reference sequence). This CDR3 has 15 residues. The V gene lost 0 bases and the J gene lost 6 bases, with 12 bases spanning the gap. Here the CDR3 DNA reads TGTGCCAGCAGCTTGGCCCCGGACAGAGATGAAAAACTGTTTTTT. Translated, it gives CASSLAPDRDEKLFF.

The chain joins TRBV2 to TRBJ1-5, with D possibly being TRBD1 (6 bases). Trimming pared 9 bases from V and 6 bases from J, leaving 12 bases between. There are 12 residues in the CDR3. Germline CDR1 and CDR2: SNHLY and FYNNEI. Written as DNA, the CDR3 is TGTGCCAGTTCAGGGGACCTTCAGCCCCAGCATTTT. Its protein is CASSGDLQPQHF.